This is a list of T cell receptor beta chains from one sample in a study of shared T cell receptors in the human thymus. The assay was immunoSEQ multiplex PCR, and TCRdb's table has in-frame clones only and misses some. The sample contains about 660,000 clones, 80% to 90% of which appear only once. This sample also appeared in a second study, on human thymus T cells.

Source material: thymocytes. The receptors were gathered from a boy younger than two with a congenital heart defect. Both conserved end residues are part of each CDR3. D genes are given only for firm matches. Size tells how often a clone was seen (once, few, many) or the class of an expanded clone, and some rows leave it out.

V gene	J gene	clone size	D gene	CDR3 protein	CDR3 DNA
TRBV5-5	TRBJ2-4	few	TRBD1	CASSLPKKLKGQRENIQYF	TGTGCCAGCAGCTTGCCTAAAAAACTTAAGGGACAGCGAGAAAACATTCAGTACTTC
TRBV11-2	TRBJ2-7	NA	TRBD2	CASSLLAGVSEQYF	TGTGCCAGCAGCCTACTAGCGGGAGTCTCCGAGCAGTACTTC
TRBV4-3	TRBJ1-2	once	NA	CASSPTVGDGAWDYGYTF	TGCGCCAGCAGCCCTACAGTTGGAGATGGGGCTTGGGACTATGGCTACACCTTC
TRBV27	TRBJ2-7	NA	TRBD2	CASSLAGGPYEQYF	TGTGCCAGCAGTCTAGCGGGGGGGCCCTACGAGCAGTACTTC
TRBV14	TRBJ2-7	NA	NA	CASSQESGGKSSRSPRYF	TGTGCCAGCAGCCAAGAAAGTGGCGGGAAGAGTTCTAGGAGTCCGAGGTACTTC
TRBV4-1	TRBJ2-5	NA	TRBD2	CASSQDLQAGGKETQYF	TGCGCCAGCAGCCAAGACTTACAAGCGGGAGGGAAAGAGACCCAGTACTTC
TRBV5-5	TRBJ2-1	NA	NA	CASSLRTVSYNEQFF	TGTGCCAGCAGCTTAAGGACAGTCTCCTACAATGAGCAGTTCTTC
TRBV5-6	TRBJ1-4	NA	NA	CASSLRGPVNNEKLFF	TGTGCCAGCAGCTTGCGCGGGCCAGTAAATAATGAAAAACTGTTTTTT
TRBV2	TRBJ1-5	NA	NA	CASSDVRDDGQPQHF	TGTGCCAGCAGTGATGTGCGGGACGACGGTCAGCCCCAGCATTTT
TRBV4-1	TRBJ1-5	few	NA	CASSQDSRGLNNQPQHF	TGCGCCAGCAGCCAAGATTCCAGGGGATTAAACAATCAGCCCCAGCATTTT
TRBV5-6	TRBJ1-1	NA	NA	CASSFNQGLNTEAFF	TGTGCCAGCAGCTTTAATCAGGGCCTGAACACTGAAGCTTTCTTT
TRBV27	TRBJ2-7	NA	TRBD1	CASIKTGTGLVEQYF	TGTGCCAGCATCAAAACCGGGACAGGGTTGGTCGAGCAGTACTTC
TRBV28	TRBJ1-1	NA	TRBD1	CASSFHVDRRNTEAFF	TGTGCCAGCAGTTTTCACGTGGACAGGCGGAACACTGAAGCTTTCTTT
TRBV5-1	TRBJ1-2	NA	TRBD1	CASSPPRDRKREIGGYTF	TGCGCCAGCAGCCCACCCCGGGACAGGAAAAGGGAGATCGGTGGCTACACCTTC
TRBV4-1	TRBJ2-3	NA	TRBD1	CASSQDFRGRTTDTQYF	TGCGCCAGCAGCCAAGATTTCAGGGGGCGGACCACAGATACGCAGTATTTT
TRBV18	TRBJ1-4	few	NA	CASSPDSLNEKLFF	TGTGCCAGCTCTCCGGACAGCCTTAATGAAAAACTGTTTTTT